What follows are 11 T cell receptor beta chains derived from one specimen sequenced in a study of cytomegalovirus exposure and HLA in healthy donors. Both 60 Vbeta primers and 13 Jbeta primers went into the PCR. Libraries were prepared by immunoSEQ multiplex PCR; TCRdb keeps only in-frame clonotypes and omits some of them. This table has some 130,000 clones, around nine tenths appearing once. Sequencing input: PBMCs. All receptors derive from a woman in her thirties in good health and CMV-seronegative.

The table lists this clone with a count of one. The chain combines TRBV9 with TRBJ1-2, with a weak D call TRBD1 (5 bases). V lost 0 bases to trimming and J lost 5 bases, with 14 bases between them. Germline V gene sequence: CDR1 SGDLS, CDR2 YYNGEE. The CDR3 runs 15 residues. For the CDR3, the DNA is TGTGCCAGCAGCGTAGACGGGGGAAGGGCGTATGGCTACACCTTC. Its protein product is CASSVDGGRAYGYTF.

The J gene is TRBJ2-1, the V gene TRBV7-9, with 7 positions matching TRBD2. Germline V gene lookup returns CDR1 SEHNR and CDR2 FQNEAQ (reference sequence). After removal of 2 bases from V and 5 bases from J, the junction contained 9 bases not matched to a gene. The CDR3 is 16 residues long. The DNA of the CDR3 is TGTGCCAGCAGCTTAACGGCGGGGAGGGGACACAATGAGCAGTTCTTC. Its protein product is CASSLTAGRGHNEQFF.

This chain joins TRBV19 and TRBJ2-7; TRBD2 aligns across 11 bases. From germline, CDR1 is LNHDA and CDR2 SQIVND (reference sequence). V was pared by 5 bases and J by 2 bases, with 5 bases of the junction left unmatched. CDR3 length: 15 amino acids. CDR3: CASSFTSGSPYEQYF. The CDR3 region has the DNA TGTGCCAGTAGTTTCACTAGCGGGAGCCCCTACGAGCAGTACTTC.

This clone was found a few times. CDR3 bases: TGTGCCAGCACACCGACTAGCGGGAGCTACGAGCAGTACTTC. It specifies CASTPTSGSYEQYF. This rearrangement joins TRBV19 to TRBJ2-7; 12 bases match TRBD2. J lost 3 bases, V lost 9 bases, and 6 bases had no gene match. The CDR3 runs 14 residues. Germline loops: CDR1 LNHDA, CDR2 SQIVND (reference sequence).

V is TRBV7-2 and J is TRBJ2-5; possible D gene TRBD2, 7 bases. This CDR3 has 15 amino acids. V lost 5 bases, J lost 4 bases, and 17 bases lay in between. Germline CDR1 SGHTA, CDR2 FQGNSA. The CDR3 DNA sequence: TGTGCCAGCAGCGCGTGGTCGGGGGGCACAGAGACCCAGTACTTC. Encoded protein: CASSAWSGGTETQYF.

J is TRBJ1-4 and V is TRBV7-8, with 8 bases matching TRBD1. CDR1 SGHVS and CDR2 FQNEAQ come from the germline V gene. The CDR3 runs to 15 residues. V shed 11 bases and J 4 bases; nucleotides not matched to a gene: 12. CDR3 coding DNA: TGTGCCTCCATGGACAGGGCCGGAATTAATGAAAAACTGTTTTTT. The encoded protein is CASMDRAGINEKLFF.

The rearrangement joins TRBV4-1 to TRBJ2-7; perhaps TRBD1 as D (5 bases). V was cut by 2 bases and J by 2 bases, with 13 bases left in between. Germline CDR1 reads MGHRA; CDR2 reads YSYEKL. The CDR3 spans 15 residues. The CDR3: CASSQRATGTYEQYF. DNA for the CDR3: TGCGCCAGCAGCCAAAGGGCCACAGGAACCTACGAGCAGTACTTC.

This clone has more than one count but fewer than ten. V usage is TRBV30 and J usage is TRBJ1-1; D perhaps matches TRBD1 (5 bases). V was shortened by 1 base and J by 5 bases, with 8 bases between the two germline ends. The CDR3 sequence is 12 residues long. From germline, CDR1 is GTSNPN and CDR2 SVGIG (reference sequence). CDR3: CAWSAGGTEAFF. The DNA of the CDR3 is TGTGCCTGGAGTGCGGGGGGAACTGAAGCTTTCTTT.

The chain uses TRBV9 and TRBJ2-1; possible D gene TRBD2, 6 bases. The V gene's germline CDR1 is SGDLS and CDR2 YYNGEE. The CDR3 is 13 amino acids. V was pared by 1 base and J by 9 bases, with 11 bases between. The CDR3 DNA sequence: TGTGCCAGCAGCGTATACGGGGGTGGTGAGCAGTTCTTC. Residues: CASSVYGGGEQFF.

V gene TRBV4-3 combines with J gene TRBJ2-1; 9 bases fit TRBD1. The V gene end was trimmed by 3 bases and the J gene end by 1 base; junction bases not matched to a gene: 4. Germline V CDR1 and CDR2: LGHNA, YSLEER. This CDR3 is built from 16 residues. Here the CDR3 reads CASSQGQGVSYNEQFF. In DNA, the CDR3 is TGCGCCAGCAGCCAGGGACAGGGCGTTTCCTACAATGAGCAGTTCTTC.

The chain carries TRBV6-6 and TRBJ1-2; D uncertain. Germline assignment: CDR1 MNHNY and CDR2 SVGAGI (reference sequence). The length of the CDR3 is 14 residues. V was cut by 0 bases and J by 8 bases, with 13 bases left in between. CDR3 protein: CASSYSNPEWGYTF. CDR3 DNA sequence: TGTGCCAGCAGTTACTCGAACCCCGAGTGGGGCTACACCTTC.